This TCR beta chain was identified in a study of CD8 T cells in Susac syndrome. Random hexamers were used to reverse transcribe roughly 0.5 to 1 ug of RNA. immunoSEQ multiplex PCR amplified TCR beta CDR3 across 54 Vbeta, 13 Jbeta. Each CDR3 protein is one row after TCRdb ran MiXCR on the immunoSEQ multiplex PCR reads. The sample includes 70,000 to 85,000 distinct CDR3 sequences, approximately 96% of them seen just once. Each Susac syndrome patient had definite or probable disease by recently defined criteria. On this clonotype: The target antigen is unknown.

Germline V gene sequence: CDR1 SEHNR, CDR2 FQNEAQ (reference sequence). With 5 bases clipped from V and 5 bases from J, the junction kept 12 bases outside the gene matches. The CDR3 spans 17 residues. Findings and limits, study-wide: Susac CD8+ clonal expansion peaked in TEMRA cells and active patients. Susac-specific public clones in total CD8+ repertoires numbered some 16; in CD8+ TEMRA repertoires, they numbered 5 or 6.

This sequence joins TRBV7-9 and TRBJ2-7; the match to TRBD2 covers 13 bases. The sequence was collected from a human donor with Susac syndrome. Sequencing input: CD8+ T cells from PBMCs. The CDR3 spells CASSPRTSGSTPHEQYF. The CDR3 nucleotides are TGTGCCAGCAGCCCGCGGACTAGCGGGAGCACCCCCCACGAGCAGTACTTC.